The present T cell receptor beta chain was sequenced within a study of human T cells and chemical hapten exposure (dated by TCRdb to about 2021). Study-level background: For sensitization, 2% DPC in acetone was applied to a 2 cm by 2 cm area of upper inner arm skin. Patients additionally received weekly therapeutic DPC doses to the scalp throughout the roughly 25-week study period. Patch testing was done on the upper back using Finn chambers containing 0.01% DPC, and results were scored after 6 days according to International Contact Dermatitis Research Group standards. The mostly female patient cohort included alopecia areata with under or over 50% scalp involvement, alopecia totalis and alopecia universalis. Libraries were combined into a pool for sequencing, and differences in TCR yield between samples came mainly from small differences in library volumes within the pool. The study tracked peripheral blood TCR repertoire changes in vivo during primary and secondary sensitization to the hapten diphenylcyclopropenone (DPC) in alopecia patients. Blood samples were taken from patients before sensitization (week 0) and at 2, 6 and about 24 weeks after DPC sensitization. Blood for TCR sequencing was provided by twenty-nine alopecia patients at one to four time points (pre-sensitization, 2, 6 and 24 weeks). General conclusions and limits of the study: Significantly more large CDR3 similarity clusters were formed by expanded TCRs than by pre-sensitization or healthy control sets, consistent with antigen-driven responses. Repeated subsampling changed both the strength of the expansion versus patch-test correlation and the threshold at which that correlation became significant. Alopecia, a presumed autoimmune disease, was present in all patients, so the immune response of the patients might differ from that of healthy individuals. The number of PT1 expanded TCRs positively correlated with patch test score, significant at thresholds 8, 16 and 32 but not 4. DPC sensitization did not change the number of TCRs with a frequency above 1 in 1000, and there was no evidence of changes in global repertoire structure.

The time point label corresponds to: patch test 2, 6 weeks after DPC sensitization. The sample's treatment or condition label is to be understood as: therapeutic diphenylcyclopropenone sensitization with weekly scalp DPC. Blood at each patch-test visit was drawn before the patch test was applied. To be eligible, patients had to be aged 18 to 70, diagnosed with alopecia and judged suitable for DPC therapy, while pregnant patients were excluded. Total RNA was extracted from unfractionated whole blood that had been collected in Tempus Blood RNA tubes. Receptors were amplified or captured by RACE. The sequencer was a NextSeq 500. During library preparation, unique molecular identifiers were attached to individual cDNA molecules so that TCRs could be counted in a quantitative, reproducible way. Both TCR alpha and TCR beta chains were sequenced from each blood RNA sample. Per the source publication's procedure: Samples had a median of roughly 99,000 TCRs, with a range from roughly 20,000 to 690,600. V, J and CDR3 annotation of the TCR reads was performed with the Decombinator software suite. Every sample was subsampled to the same number of TCRs (28,000) for the PS versus PT1 abundance plots. Expanded TCRs were defined as absent before sensitization and observed at least eight times at the 2-week time point. TCRdb handled the public reads itself, with Q25 trimming in fastp and clone calling in MiXCR, and kept productive beta chains. All rows with the same CDR3 protein become a single entry with the most common DNA and genes. The V and J calls here are based on TCRdb, not the publication. Here the sample has about 95,000 distinct CDR3 sequences; roughly 11% occur a single time. The ten largest clones add up to 3.2% of the sample.

This clonotype was counted many times. Its antigen is still unknown. Base-call qualities are not available, and no considerably larger clone is one nucleotide away. The TCR comes from a woman aged 40 to 50 with alopecia areata. Some clones in this sample may be carry-over from other donors' samples. The starting material was whole blood, obtained in connection with sensitization to the hapten diphenylcyclopropenone (DPC).

The nucleotide sequence is given as TGCAGTGCTCGAAACGAACTGAACACTGAAGCTTTCTTT. This yields the protein CSARNELNTEAFF. The sequence joins TRBV20-1 to TRBJ1-1; the D gene is not confidently resolved. The CDR3 starts with the cysteine, ends with the phenylalanine, and has 13 residues. The sequence is cut down to CDR3 DNA, 39 bases in frame from base 1. The germline V gene (reference sequence) provides CDR1 DFQATT and CDR2 SNEGSKA. The junction shows trimming of 5 bases on V and 0 bases on J, plus 10 bases between the germline ends.